The clone carrying this T cell receptor beta chain has more than one count but fewer than ten. The isolated RNA, all of it, was reverse transcribed, so expressed TCRB transcripts were what got sequenced. Libraries were prepared by immunoSEQ multiplex PCR; TCRdb keeps only in-frame clonotypes and omits some of them. The table has roughly 140,000 clones, around 51% seen once. This sample is drawn from a study of beta chain features in type 1 diabetes. The CDR3 is 16 residues long. Germline V gene sequence: CDR1 SGHRS, CDR2 YFSETQ. The V end was cut by 4 bases, the J end by 0 bases, with 14 bases between.

Specimen: Tregs from blood. The V and J genes are TRBV5-1 and TRBJ2-1; D is unresolved. The clonotype comes from a man younger than 30 in good health. CDR3 protein: CASSIGEVSSYNEQFF. CDR3 sequence (DNA): TGCGCCAGCAGCATCGGTGAAGTTAGCTCCTACAATGAGCAGTTCTTC.